This entry lists 15 T cell receptor beta chains sequenced from one sample in a study of blood T cell repertoires in COVID-19. Using immunoSEQ multiplex PCR, the repertoire was profiled, and TCRdb retains in-frame clones only, with some absent. The sample shows roughly 200,000 clones, about 85% of them seen only once. The sample taken for sequencing was peripheral blood. These receptors were collected from a woman aged 80 or older with acute or convalescent COVID-19.

This clone was found once. The V and J genes are TRBV20-1 and TRBJ2-4; TRBD2 aligns across 8 bases. Germline V gene data show CDR1 as DFQATT and CDR2 as SNEGSKA (reference sequence). The CDR3 sequence is 15 residues long. Unmatched junction bases numbered 10, after V lost 3 bases and J lost 6 bases. The DNA of the CDR3 is TGCAGTGCTAGTGACGGGAGGGCCGTCATAAACATTCAGTACTTC. It yields the protein CSASDGRAVINIQYF.

The rearrangement joins TRBV5-8 to TRBJ1-2; D not resolved. Germline V gives CDR1 SGHTS, CDR2 YDEGEE. This CDR3 has 12 amino acids. V lost 0 bases and J 7 bases, leaving 7 bases between the germline ends. DNA for the CDR3: TGTGCCAGCAGCTTGGGGGCGTCTGGCTACACCTTC. This translates into CASSLGASGYTF.

In nucleotides, the CDR3 is TGTGCCTGGAGTGTGTCAGGGTGGACTGAAGCTTTCTTT. Its translation: CAWSVSGWTEAFF. The gene calls are TRBV30 and TRBJ1-1, with TRBD1 as a possible D gene (5 bases). Deletions cut 0 bases from V and 5 bases from J, with 10 bases between. CDR3 length: 13 amino acids. The germline V gene encodes CDR1 GTSNPN and CDR2 SVGIG (reference sequence).

The V and J genes are TRBV29-1 and TRBJ1-2; D is ambiguous. V was shortened by 5 bases and J by 7 bases, with 14 bases between the two germline ends. The CDR3 has 12 amino acids. Per the germline V gene, CDR1 is SQVTM and CDR2 is ANQGSEA. The CDR3, as DNA: TGCAGCGTTTATCCCGCCCACGGTGGCTACACCTTC. Protein sequence: CSVYPAHGGYTF.

The V and J genes are TRBV9 and TRBJ2-1; possible D gene TRBD2, 6 bases. The CDR3 contains 12 residues. The ends were cut back, 4 bases at V and 13 bases at J, with 15 bases in the middle. CDR1 is SGDLS, CDR2 YYNGEE, per germline. For the CDR3, the DNA is TGTGCCAGCAGCCCCCTCGGGGGAGCACAGTTCTTC. Encoded protein: CASSPLGGAQFF.

This chain joins TRBV7-9 and TRBJ1-3, with 7 nucleotides matching TRBD1. The CDR3 extends over 15 amino acids. CDR1 SEHNR and CDR2 FQNEAQ come from the germline V gene (reference sequence). V lost 2 bases, J lost 7 bases, and 8 bases stayed unmatched. CDR3 region: CASSLQAGGGNTIYF. In DNA, the CDR3 is TGTGCCAGCAGCTTACAGGCAGGGGGTGGGAACACCATATATTTT.

The rearrangement joins TRBV7-2 to TRBJ1-5; D is unclear. Germline V gene data show CDR1 as SGHTA and CDR2 as FQGNSA. The CDR3 loop spans 13 amino acids. V lost 1 base, J lost 4 bases, and 5 bases lay in between. The CDR3 DNA reads TGTGCCAGCAGCTTAGAGCGGAATCAGCCCCAGCATTTT. Its translation is CASSLERNQPQHF.

This rearrangement joins TRBV15 to TRBJ1-1, with D possibly TRBD1 on 5 matching bases. There are 14 residues in the CDR3. Trimming removed 5 bases at V and 6 bases at J, with 16 bases between. CDR1 is LNHNV, CDR2 YYDKDF, per germline (reference sequence). In nucleotides, the CDR3 is TGTGCCACCAGCCGAGGGACTTTGCTCCCTGAAGCTTTCTTT. Its translation: CATSRGTLLPEAFF.

The chain recombines TRBV6-1 with TRBJ2-7; TRBD1 agrees at 7 bases. Germline loops: CDR1 MNHNS, CDR2 SASEGT. V shed 2 bases, J shed 4 bases, and the junction held 11 bases outside the gene matches. This CDR3 spans 16 amino acids. The CDR3 region has the DNA TGTGCCAGCAGTGAAAGGGGGCGGTGGACTTCGTACGAGCAGTACTTC. This translates into CASSERGRWTSYEQYF.

This chain links TRBV4-3 with TRBJ2-3; D unresolved. The germline V and J ends were trimmed by 4 bases and 3 bases, with 8 bases remaining between them. CDR3 length: 13 residues. Germline CDR1 LGHNA, CDR2 YSLEER. CDR3 loop: CASSRQVTDTQYF. In nucleotides, the CDR3 is TGCGCCAGCAGCCGGCAGGTAACAGATACGCAGTATTTT.

This clone was seen once. The chain couples TRBV30 to TRBJ2-5; 9 bases match TRBD2. CDR3 length equals 13 residues. The trim removed 6 bases at V and 4 bases at J, leaving 6 bases unmatched. In germline, CDR1 is GTSNPN, CDR2 SVGIG (reference sequence). The chain's CDR3 is CACHQTSGETQYF. The CDR3 DNA follows: TGTGCCTGCCACCAGACTAGCGGAGAGACCCAGTACTTC.

This clone was detected only a few times. The rearrangement links TRBV24-1 to TRBJ2-5; unclear D gene. The CDR3 totals 16 residues. From germline, CDR1 is KGHDR and CDR2 SFDVKD. V was shortened by 3 bases and J by 3 bases, with 16 bases between the two germline ends. CDR3 protein: CATSDTREHEEETQYF. The DNA for the CDR3 is TGTGCCACCAGTGATACCCGCGAGCACGAAGAAGAGACCCAGTACTTC.

This clone showed up just once. A read error may produce the germline difference seen at one junction end. This CDR3 is also generated by other DNA sequences in the sample. The gene calls are TRBV28 and TRBJ2-1, with TRBD2 identical over 7 bases. The CDR3 length is 16 residues. Germline values: CDR1 MDHEN, CDR2 SYDVKM. The CDR3 sequence is CASRTAAGSSYNEQFF. CDR3 bases: TGTGCCAGCAGGACAGCAGCGGGAAGCTCCTACAATGAGCAATTCTTC.

The chain links TRBV10-2 to TRBJ2-1; D uncertain. This CDR3 comprises 13 residues. The V gene's germline CDR1 is WSHSY and CDR2 SAAADI. Trimming took 3 bases from V and 7 from J, leaving 10 bases between them. For the CDR3, the DNA is TGCGCCAGCAGTGACTGGGCCGTTAATGAGCAGTTCTTC. Its protein product is CASSDWAVNEQFF.

The chain combines TRBV7-2 with TRBJ2-1; TRBD2 matches 10 bases. The V and J ends lost 5 bases and 5 bases, in that order; junction bases with no gene match: 9. The length of the CDR3 is 16 residues. CDR1 and CDR2 from the germline V gene are SGHTA and FQGNSA. Here the CDR3 reads CASSPLLAGLDNEQFF. The CDR3 DNA follows: TGTGCCAGCAGCCCCCTACTAGCGGGATTAGACAATGAGCAGTTCTTC.